This TCR beta chain was recovered during a study of T cells in Graves' hyperthyroidism and ophthalmopathy. Study context: Peripheral blood was secured at the point of initial diagnosis, before any treatment.

Germline V lookup: CDR1 MNHEY, CDR2 SVGEGT. The CDR3 is 13 amino acids. V lost 0 bases to trimming and J lost 4 bases, with 6 bases between them. This clonotype has a count of ten or more. From RNA transcripts, TCR beta CDR3 regions were amplified. The primer set for the first-round RT-PCR of the TCR CDR3 was HTBI. TCRdb re-derived calls from the multiplex PCR reads in MiXCR, one entry per CDR3 protein. This sample has hundreds of thousands of distinct CDR3 sequences, with 15% to 17% found just once. The receptor's source is a woman under 30 with Graves' hyperthyroidism that later progressed to Graves' ophthalmopathy. Sequencing was done on a sample of blood. This rearrangement joins TRBV6-2 or TRBV6-3 to TRBJ2-5, with D unclear. The CDR3 loop reads CASSYSRPETQYF. The CDR3 bases are TGTGCCAGCAGTTACTCCCGGCCAGAGACCCAGTACTTC.